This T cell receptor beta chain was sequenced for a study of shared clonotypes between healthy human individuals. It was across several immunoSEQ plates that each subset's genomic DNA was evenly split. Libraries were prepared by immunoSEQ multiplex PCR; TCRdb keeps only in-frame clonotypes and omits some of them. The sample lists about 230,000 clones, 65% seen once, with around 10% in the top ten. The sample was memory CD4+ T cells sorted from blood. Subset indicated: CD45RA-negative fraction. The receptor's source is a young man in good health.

CDR3 DNA: TGCAGCGTTCGTACAACGGGAACTAGCACAGATACGCAGTATTTT. Its protein product is CSVRTTGTSTDTQYF. The gene calls are TRBV29-1 and TRBJ2-3, with D possibly TRBD2 on 5 matching bases. Germline V gives CDR1 SQVTM, CDR2 ANQGSEA. This CDR3 contains 15 residues. Trimming stripped 5 bases from V and 0 bases from J, with 15 bases between.